This TCR beta chain derives from a study of identical twins (dated by TCRdb to the mid-2010s). A note on the overall study: The study deep-sequenced TCR alpha and beta repertoires from monozygotic twins, unrelated adults of various ages and cord blood to test whether fetal clonotypes persist. To rule out contamination, the twin experiments were replicated at different times with different library preparation protocols. Overall study outcomes, separate from this receptor: Because the same donors could not be followed over many years, conclusions were based on cross-sectional statistical analysis. Invariant T cells such as MAIT and iNKT could partly confound zero-insertion analyses, though diverse VJ usage argued against this for most clonotypes. A weaker excess of twin sharing was found in beta out-of-frame sequences because the signal-to-noise ratio was lowered by fewer shared sequences. Fewer insertions were carried by abundant cord blood beta clonotypes; a weaker similar trend was observed in young adult naive repertoires, while no such trend was observed in memory repertoires. Compared with coincidental sharing between unrelated individuals, out-of-frame TCR alpha sequences shared between twins had an excess of sequences with low generation probability. In monozygotic twins, out-of-frame TCR alpha sharing was systematically underestimated by recombination models, although the models agreed with sharing between unrelated individuals.

CDR1 and CDR2, per the germline V gene (reference sequence), are MNHEY and SMNVEV. From its cysteine to its phenylalanine, the CDR3 spans 15 amino acids. Only CDR3 DNA is held: 45 bases, read in frame from base 1. The V end loses 0 bases and the J end loses 1 base, and a stretch of 9 bases separates them. Library method: 5' RACE. Sequencing used an Illumina HiSeq 2000. Template switching introduced a universal primer binding site; the final cDNA contained a unique molecular identifier, enabling accurate counting of TCR cDNA molecules. Specific primers in the conserved constant-segment region were used to synthesize first-strand cDNA for the TCR alpha and beta chains. To control for contamination, every cDNA library carried two barcodes: a SMART-Mk sample barcode plus Illumina barcodes. TruSeq adapter sequences, together with Illumina sample barcodes, were added in two successive PCR steps. The Illumina HiSeq platform was used with custom primers to sequence TCR alpha and beta cDNA libraries. In the authors' own workflow: Raw reads were processed with MiGEC to extract unique molecular identifiers, and MiXCR was used to determine CDR3 positions. Recombination models were inferred per individual with the repgenHMM and IGoR tools using an EM algorithm. The tcR package in R was used for shared clonotype analysis, with sharing normalized by the product of cloneset sizes. Out-of-frame nonproductive sequences were analyzed to study raw recombination free of thymic and clonal selection effects. TCRdb reran the public reads through fastp at Q25 and MiXCR, keeping productive beta chains. Rows matching on CDR3 protein sequence are summarized as one entry with the most common DNA and genes. The V and J calls and clone size come from TCRdb's table, not from the authors' own analysis. This sample lists around 250,000 distinct CDR3 sequences; about 8.3% were detected once. The ten largest account for approximately 3% of the sample.

Only healthy Caucasian donors were included. The twin cohort consisted of three pairs of female monozygotic twins, all aged roughly 18 to 29 years. Positive isolation kits from Invitrogen were used to isolate the CD4+ and CD8+ T cell populations. This clonotype has more than one count but fewer than ten. Its binding antigen is unknown. The record has no base qualities; no much larger clone is one base away. The sample was also linked to a second study, of yellow fever vaccine responses in identical twins. Reported in the second study: According to the authors, in identical twins the way T cells responded to vaccination appeared partly convergent and partly personalized. In identical twins, the study followed T cell clones that responded to the vaccine with precision.

The chain links TRBV27 with TRBJ2-5; the D gene is perhaps TRBD2, on 5 matching bases. This clonotype was obtained from a woman aged 18-29 years in good health. The sample comprised CD8+ T cells sorted from blood. The bases read TGTGCCAGCAGTTTATCGGCGGGCCCCCAAGAGACCCAGTACTTC. This sequence encodes CASSLSAGPQETQYF.